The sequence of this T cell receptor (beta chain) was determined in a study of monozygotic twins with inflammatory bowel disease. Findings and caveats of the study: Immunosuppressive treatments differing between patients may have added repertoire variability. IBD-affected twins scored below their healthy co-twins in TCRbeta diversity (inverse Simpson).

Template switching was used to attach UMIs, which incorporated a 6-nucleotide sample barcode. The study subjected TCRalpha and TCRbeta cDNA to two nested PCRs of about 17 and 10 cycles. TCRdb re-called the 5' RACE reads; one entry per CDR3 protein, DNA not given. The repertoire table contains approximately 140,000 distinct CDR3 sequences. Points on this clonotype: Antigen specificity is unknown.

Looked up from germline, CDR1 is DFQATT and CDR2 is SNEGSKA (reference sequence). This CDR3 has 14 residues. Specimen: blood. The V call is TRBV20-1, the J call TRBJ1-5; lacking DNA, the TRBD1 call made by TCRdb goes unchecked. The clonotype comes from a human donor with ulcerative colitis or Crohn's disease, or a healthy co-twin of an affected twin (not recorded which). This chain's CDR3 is CSASGGPGNQPQHF.